The 3 T cell receptor beta chains given below trace back to one sample, sequenced in a study of somatic mutations in cytotoxic T cells in rheumatoid arthritis. The repertoire was sequenced with immunoSEQ multiplex PCR; TCRdb's copy has only in-frame clones and lacks some. The profile covers more than 20,000 clones, with roughly 84% appearing a single time and under 20% taken by the ten largest. Material: CD8+ T cells sorted from blood. The receptors here all came from a woman in her forties or fifties in good health.

The gene calls are TRBV19 and TRBJ2-7; TRBD1 matches at 7 bases. The junction had 14 bases not matched to a gene; V was cut back by 8 bases and J by 4 bases. The CDR3 sequence is 15 residues long. Looked up from germline, CDR1 is LNHDA and CDR2 is SQIVND (reference sequence). As DNA, the CDR3 is TGTGCCAGTCTCCGTTCGCCCGACAGGGCTTACGAGCAGTACTTC. It codes for CASLRSPDRAYEQYF.

This clone is medium-sized (0.01 to 0.1%) by share. The chain recombines TRBV6-6 with TRBJ2-7; D is unclear. Germline CDR1 is MNHNY and CDR2 is SVGAGI (reference sequence). The V gene lost 10 bases and the J gene lost 7 bases, with 14 bases spanning the gap. The CDR3 loop spans 11 amino acids. In DNA form, the CDR3 reads TGTGCCACCCAGACTCCTACGGAGCAGTACTTC. It encodes CATQTPTEQYF.

The V and J genes are TRBV5-5 and TRBJ2-7; 9 nucleotides line up with TRBD1. CDR3 size: 13 residues. Trimming took 5 bases from V and 6 from J; bases not matched to a gene: 6. Germline loops: CDR1 SGHKS, CDR2 YYEKEE (reference sequence). CDR3 bases: TGTGCCAGCAGTCTGGGACAGGGTGGCGAGCAGTACGTC. Its protein product is CASSLGQGGEQYV.